These 14 T cell receptor beta chains came from one sample sequenced in a study of breast tumors, draining lymph nodes, adjacent tissues. Breast cancer patients provided tissue from their axillary draining lymph nodes. One entry per CDR3 protein results from TCRdb running MiXCR on the multiplex PCR reads. The data show 270,000 or so distinct CDR3 sequences, about 33% seen once. Sequenced sample: axillary lymph node tissue. These receptors came from a female donor with breast cancer. Some clones in this sample may be carry-over from other donors' samples.

The chain has TRBV12-3 or TRBV12-4 and TRBJ2-7; TRBD2 matches 11 bases. The CDR3 length is 19 residues. Trimming removed 4 bases from V and 4 bases from J; junction bases left unmatched: 18. In DNA, the CDR3 is TGTGCCAGCAGTTCCCGGTTACTAGCGGGAGTAGGCTCGGCGTACGAGCAGTACTTC. Its translation: CASSSRLLAGVGSAYEQYF.

Only a few counts were recorded for this clonotype. The rearrangement uses TRBV18 and TRBJ2-3; D possibly corresponds to TRBD1 (6 bases). The CDR3 has 15 amino acids. V lost 6 bases to trimming and J lost 3 bases, with 16 bases between them. Germline V gives CDR1 KGHSH, CDR2 LQKENI. CDR3 amino acids: CASSPGQLQTDTQYF. The CDR3 DNA sequence: TGTGCCAGCTCGCCTGGACAGCTCCAGACAGATACGCAGTATTTT.

In this sample, this clonotype turned up many times. The chain has TRBV19 and TRBJ2-7; 12 bases agree with TRBD2. The CDR3 runs 14 residues. Germline CDR1 and CDR2: LNHDA and SQIVND (reference sequence). V lost 6 bases and J lost 1; bases outside the gene matches: 1. Here the CDR3 DNA reads TGTGCCAGTAGAGGGACTAGCGGGTCCTACGAGCAGTACTTC. This encodes CASRGTSGSYEQYF.

This clonotype occurred many times. The V gene is TRBV15, the J gene TRBJ1-1, with D hard to call. This CDR3 spans 15 amino acids. V lost 0 bases to trimming and J lost 1 base, with 9 bases between them. The germline V gene has CDR1 LNHNV and CDR2 YYDKDF (reference sequence). CDR3 in amino acids: CATSRDPGRNTEAFF. In DNA form, the CDR3 reads TGTGCCACCAGCAGAGATCCCGGACGGAACACTGAAGCTTTCTTT.

This clonotype was counted many times. The chain recombines TRBV5-1 with TRBJ2-1; 8 bases align to TRBD1. The CDR3 consists of 13 residues. Trimming cost V 0 bases and J 8 bases; bases outside gene matches: 1. The germline V gene encodes CDR1 SGHRS and CDR2 YFSETQ. CDR3 sequence reads: CASSLAGGHEQFF. The CDR3 nucleotides read TGCGCCAGCAGCTTGGCAGGGGGCCATGAGCAGTTCTTC.

The sample holds many counts of this clonotype. This chain connects TRBV7-8 to TRBJ2-2; D may be TRBD1 (7 bases). This CDR3 contains 17 residues. CDR1 SGHVS and CDR2 FQNEAQ come from the germline V gene. Trimming left V 5 bases short and J 0 bases short, with 16 bases between. The CDR3 reads CASSPNLRGANTGELFF. CDR3 in DNA: TGTGCCAGCAGCCCCAACCTCAGGGGGGCGAACACCGGGGAGCTGTTTTTT.

This clonotype was found many times. CDR3 protein: CSARGRVYNEQFF. The CDR3 DNA is TGCAGTGCTAGGGGGCGGGTCTACAATGAGCAGTTCTTC. This chain connects TRBV20-1 to TRBJ2-1; D possibly matches TRBD1 or TRBD2 (5 bases each). The V end was cut by 3 bases, the J end by 3 bases, with 9 bases between. This CDR3 contains 13 residues. CDR1 and CDR2 from the germline V gene are DFQATT and SNEGSKA (reference sequence).

This clonotype was observed at least ten times. This chain joins TRBV5-1 and TRBJ2-7; 7 positions agree with TRBD1. Germline assignment: CDR1 SGHRS and CDR2 YFSETQ. The CDR3 length is 16 residues. V dropped 4 bases and J dropped 0; count of bases not matched to a gene: 10. The CDR3 reads CASSQTPGQTSYEQYF. CDR3 bases: TGCGCCAGCAGCCAGACTCCGGGACAGACCTCCTACGAGCAGTACTTC.

The chain carries TRBV7-6 and TRBJ2-2; D gene ambiguous. The CDR3 totals 13 residues. Germline CDR1 and CDR2: SGHVS and FNYEAQ. V lost 1 base and J 9 bases, leaving 9 bases between the germline ends. The CDR3 sequence: CASSLVDGWELFF. CDR3 nucleotide sequence: TGTGCCAGCAGCTTAGTCGACGGCTGGGAGCTGTTTTTT.

This clonotype appeared many times. This rearrangement joins TRBV4-1 to TRBJ2-5; 8 bases line up with TRBD2. V lost 1 base and J lost 5; bases outside the gene matches: 9. Per germline, CDR1 MGHRA and CDR2 YSYEKL. The CDR3 runs 16 residues. CDR3: CASSQVTRSGTETQYF. The CDR3 DNA reads TGCGCCAGCAGCCAAGTAACCCGTAGCGGGACTGAGACCCAGTACTTC.

The chain uses TRBV6-5 and TRBJ2-1; 8 bases fit TRBD2. J gave up 7 bases and V 5 bases, and 13 bases lay outside the gene matches. The CDR3 length is 16 residues. The germline V gene has CDR1 MNHEY and CDR2 SVGAGI. The CDR3 region is CASSRQAGADINEQFF. The CDR3 DNA reads TGTGCCAGCAGTCGTCAAGCGGGGGCGGACATAAATGAGCAGTTCTTC.

The chain couples TRBV14 to TRBJ1-1, with D perhaps TRBD1 (5 bases). The V end was cut by 4 bases, the J end by 1 base, with 16 bases between. Germline values: CDR1 SGHDN, CDR2 FVKESK. The CDR3 spans 16 residues. CDR3 bases: TGTGCCAGCAGCCGAAGGGGACCCAGAGAGAACACTGAAGCTTTCTTT. This sequence encodes CASSRRGPRENTEAFF.

At least ten counts were recorded for this clonotype. J is TRBJ2-1 and V is TRBV5-1; 10 bases fit TRBD2. This CDR3 is 17 amino acids long. Germline CDR1 and CDR2: SGHRS and YFSETQ. Losses at the gene ends were 2 bases for V and 0 bases for J; bases not matched to a gene: 5. Here the CDR3 reads CASSFSPSGSSYNEQFF. CDR3 DNA: TGCGCCAGCAGCTTCTCCCCTAGCGGGAGCTCCTACAATGAGCAGTTCTTC.

This clonotype was observed a few times. The chain has TRBV3-1 and TRBJ2-2; D is unresolved. Trimming pared 1 base from V and 5 bases from J, leaving 5 bases between. CDR1 and CDR2 (germline): LGHDT, YNNKEL (reference sequence). This CDR3 comprises 13 residues. CDR3 loop: CASSQGDTGELFF. The CDR3 coding sequence is TGTGCCAGCAGCCAAGGAGATACCGGGGAGCTGTTTTTT.